This passage covers 16 T cell receptor beta chains from one sample sequenced in a study of blood T cell repertoires in COVID-19. The data were produced by immunoSEQ multiplex PCR, yet TCRdb's version contains in-frame clones alone and is incomplete. The sample shows 150,000 or so clones, 70% to 90% of them seen only once. Sequenced sample: peripheral blood. The receptors were gathered from a woman in her sixties with COVID-19, enrolled during active disease.

This clone was recorded only once. The chain links TRBV27 to TRBJ2-1, with TRBD2 matching over 9 bases. Germline CDR1 is MNHEY and CDR2 is SMNVEV (reference sequence). This CDR3 spans 16 amino acids. J gave up 1 base and V 1 base, and 2 bases lay outside the gene matches. This CDR3 reads CASSLWSGGSYNEQFF. CDR3 coding DNA: TGTGCCAGCAGTTTATGGAGCGGGGGGTCCTACAATGAGCAGTTCTTC.

V gene TRBV7-9 combines with J gene TRBJ2-7; 8 bases are a match to TRBD1. J was trimmed by 10 bases and V by 5 bases; bases with no gene match: 10. The CDR3 spans 13 residues. Germline assignment: CDR1 SEHNR and CDR2 FQNEAQ (reference sequence). CDR3: CASSPGQGEKQYF. The CDR3 DNA follows: TGTGCCAGCAGCCCCGGACAGGGTGAGAAACAGTACTTC.

This sequence joins TRBV5-5 and TRBJ2-7; D may be TRBD1 (6 bases). This CDR3 region has 13 residues. Per the germline V gene, CDR1 is SGHKS and CDR2 is YYEKEE (reference sequence). Trimming left V 2 bases short and J 2 bases short, with 8 bases between. CDR3 loop: CASSFRDTYEQYF. CDR3 coding DNA: TGTGCCAGCAGCTTTCGGGACACCTACGAGCAGTACTTC.

The chain has TRBV5-1 and TRBJ2-5; TRBD1 matches 7 bases. V was clipped by 1 base and J by 4 bases; unmatched bases: 7. The CDR3 is 15 residues long. Per germline, CDR1 SGHRS and CDR2 YFSETQ. The CDR3 DNA follows: TGCGCCAGCAGCTTGTCTGGGACAGTAAGAGAGACCCAGTACTTC. Translation gives CASSLSGTVRETQYF.

The rearrangement links TRBV18 to TRBJ2-1; 14 positions agree with TRBD2. J gave up 4 bases and V 3 bases, and 8 bases lay outside the gene matches. Germline CDR1 KGHSH, CDR2 LQKENI. The CDR3 consists of 18 residues. CDR3 in DNA: TGTGCCAGCTCACCGTTCCGGACTAGCGGGGGGATTTACAATGAGCAGTTCTTC. It yields the protein CASSPFRTSGGIYNEQFF.

This clone was picked up one time. The J gene is TRBJ1-2, the V gene TRBV27; no clear D. The CDR3 is made up of 14 amino acids. Germline CDR1 reads MNHEY; CDR2 reads SMNVEV (reference sequence). V lost 6 bases, J lost 5 bases, and 16 bases lay in between. This CDR3 reads CASSRPPPGYGYTF. DNA of the CDR3: TGTGCCAGCAGCCGTCCTCCACCGGGGTATGGCTACACCTTC.

The genes are TRBV15 and TRBJ1-5; D call uncertain. The CDR3 spans 14 residues. The V end was cut by 4 bases, the J end by 3 bases, with 10 bases between. The V gene's germline CDR1 is LNHNV and CDR2 YYDKDF (reference sequence). The CDR3 bases are TGTGCCACCAGCATCTATGAAGCCAATCAGCCCCAGCATTTT. This sequence encodes CATSIYEANQPQHF.

In DNA form, the CDR3 reads TGTGCCAGCAGGGGGGACAGCGGGTCCGGGGAGCTGTTTTTT. Translating it yields CASRGDSGSGELFF. The rearrangement uses TRBV6-5 and TRBJ2-2, with D perhaps TRBD1 (7 bases). This CDR3 has 14 amino acids. Germline V lookup: CDR1 MNHEY, CDR2 SVGAGI. The germline V and J ends were trimmed by 6 bases and 6 bases, with 14 bases remaining between them.

The chain recombines TRBV20-1 with TRBJ1-5, with 7 positions matching TRBD1. Germline CDR1 is DFQATT and CDR2 is SNEGSKA (reference sequence). The CDR3 extends over 15 amino acids. Germline trimming cut 3 bases from V and 0 bases from J; bases unmatched to any gene: 5. For the CDR3, the DNA is TGCAGTGCTAGTAAGGGGGCCTATAGCAATCAGCCCCAGCATTTT. This translates into CSASKGAYSNQPQHF.

V is TRBV11-2 and J is TRBJ2-7; TRBD2 matches 10 bases. V lost 5 bases, J lost 0 bases, and 7 bases stayed unmatched. This CDR3 contains 16 residues. In germline, CDR1 is SGHAT, CDR2 FQNNGV. The CDR3 here is CASSIRGLADSYEQYF. The CDR3 DNA follows: TGTGCCAGCAGCATCCGAGGACTAGCGGACTCCTACGAGCAGTACTTC.

This clone has only a few counts. This chain uses TRBV5-6 with TRBJ2-2; 7 nucleotides line up with TRBD1. Germline V gene sequence: CDR1 SGHDT, CDR2 YYEEEE. V trimming: 6 bases; J trimming: 2 bases; junction bases outside the gene matches: 7. CDR3 length: 15 residues. The CDR3 here is CASTRRDRNTGELFF. CDR3 DNA sequence: TGTGCCAGCACTCGCCGGGACAGAAACACCGGGGAGCTGTTTTTT.

The J gene is TRBJ1-4, the V gene TRBV9, with D maybe TRBD1 (6 bases). This CDR3 spans 16 amino acids. Germline V gene lookup returns CDR1 SGDLS and CDR2 YYNGEE. V lost 2 bases and J lost 4, with 15 bases in between. The CDR3 region is CASSVMGALGNEKLFF. CDR3 nucleotides: TGTGCCAGCAGCGTTATGGGGGCACTCGGTAATGAAAAACTGTTTTTT.

This clone appeared once. V and J are TRBV25-1 and TRBJ2-2; 9 bases agree with TRBD2. The CDR3 length is 15 residues. The V segment lost 5 bases and the J segment 5 bases; nucleotides outside the gene matches: 6. CDR1 is MGHDK and CDR2 is SYGVNS in the germline V gene. The CDR3 region is CASSMLAGVTGELFF. DNA of the CDR3: TGTGCCAGCAGTATGTTAGCGGGGGTAACCGGGGAGCTGTTTTTT. The variable domain in full, with the rest retrieved from reference TRBV25-1 and TRBJ2-2, is EADIYQTPRYLVIGTGKKITLECSQTMGHDKMYWYQQDPGMELHLIHYSYGVNSTEKGDLSSESTVSRIRTEHFPLTLESARPSHTSQYLCASSMLAGVTGELFFGEGSRLTVL.

The rearrangement uses TRBV2 and TRBJ1-2; 7 bases map to TRBD1. CDR1 is SNHLY and CDR2 is FYNNEI in the germline V gene. V shed 6 bases and J 7 bases; nucleotides not matched to a gene: 11. The CDR3 loop spans 14 amino acids. This CDR3 reads CASRATGAERGYTF. The CDR3 DNA is TGTGCCAGCAGGGCTACAGGGGCAGAGCGTGGCTACACCTTC.

This chain connects TRBV5-5 to TRBJ2-7; 10 bases map to TRBD2. CDR3 size: 16 residues. The ends lost 4 bases at V and 6 bases at J; junction bases unmatched: 13. Germline V gene data show CDR1 as SGHKS and CDR2 as YYEKEE (reference sequence). The CDR3 here is CASSIGLAVQLGEQYF. The CDR3, as DNA: TGTGCCAGCAGCATAGGACTAGCGGTACAATTGGGCGAGCAGTACTTC.

This clone appeared once. The sample carries other DNA sequences with the same CDR3. The chain links TRBV6-5 to TRBJ2-5; TRBD2 is a possible D gene (8 bases). The germline V gene encodes CDR1 MNHEY and CDR2 SVGAGI. The CDR3 has 15 amino acids. Trimming cost V 4 bases and J 5 bases, with 17 bases left between them. In DNA form, the CDR3 reads TGTGCCAGCAGTTTAGGACTAGCAGGGGGTGAGACCCAGTACTTC. It translates to CASSLGLAGGETQYF.